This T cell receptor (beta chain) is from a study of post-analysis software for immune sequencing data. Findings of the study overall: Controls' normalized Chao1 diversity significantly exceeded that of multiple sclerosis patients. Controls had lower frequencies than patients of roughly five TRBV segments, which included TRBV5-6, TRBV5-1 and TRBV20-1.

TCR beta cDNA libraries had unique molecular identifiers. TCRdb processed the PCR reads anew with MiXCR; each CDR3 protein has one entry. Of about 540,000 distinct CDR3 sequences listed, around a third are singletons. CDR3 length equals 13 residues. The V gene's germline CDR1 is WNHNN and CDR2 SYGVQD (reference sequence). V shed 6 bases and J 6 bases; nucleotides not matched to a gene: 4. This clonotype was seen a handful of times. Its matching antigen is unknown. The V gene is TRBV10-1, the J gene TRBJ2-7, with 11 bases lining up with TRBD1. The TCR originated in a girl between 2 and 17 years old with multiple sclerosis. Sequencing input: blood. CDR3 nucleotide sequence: TGCGCCAGCAGCCCGGGACAGGGGGTCGAGCAGTACTTC. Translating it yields CASSPGQGVEQYF.